The T cell receptor beta chain described here comes from a study of blood T cell repertoires in COVID-19. Study overall: PBMCs, B-cell-depleted T cells, or T cells were the source of the cDNA or gDNA that made up the material.

As regards this clone: Within the sample, other DNA sequences also encode this same CDR3.

Repertoires were generated with immunoSEQ multiplex PCR, while TCRdb's copy carries only in-frame clones and drops some. The top ten clones hold about 10% of a sample with fewer than 250,000 clones, nearly 90% of them seen once. After removal of 3 bases from V and 1 base from J, the junction contained 6 bases not matched to a gene. CDR1 and CDR2 (germline): SGDLS, YYNGEE. The CDR3 consists of 15 residues. Sequencing input: PBMCs or T cells enriched from blood (not recorded which). This chain connects TRBV9 to TRBJ1-1; 7 bases map to TRBD1. The TCR sequence derives from a man in his thirties or forties who had recovered from COVID-19. DNA for the CDR3: TGTGCCAGCAGCGGAAGGACAGGAACGAACACTGAAGCTTTCTTT. Translating it yields CASSGRTGTNTEAFF.